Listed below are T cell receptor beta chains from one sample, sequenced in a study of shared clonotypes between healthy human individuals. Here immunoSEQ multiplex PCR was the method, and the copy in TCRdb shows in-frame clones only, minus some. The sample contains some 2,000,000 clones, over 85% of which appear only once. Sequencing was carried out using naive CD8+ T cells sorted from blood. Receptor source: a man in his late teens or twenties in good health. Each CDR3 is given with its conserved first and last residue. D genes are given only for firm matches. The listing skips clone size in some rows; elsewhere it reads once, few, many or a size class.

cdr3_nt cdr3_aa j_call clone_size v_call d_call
TGTGCCAGCGGCCTCGGGGGGAACACTGAAGCTTTCTTT CASGLGGNTEAFF TRBJ1-1 few TRBV9 -
TGTGCCAGCAGTCCCACGGGCGCGAACACCGGGGAGCTGTTTTTT CASSPTGANTGELFF TRBJ2-2 - TRBV27 -
TGTGCCAGCAGTATAGGACTACCTCCTGGCGAGCAGTACTTC CASSIGLPPGEQYF TRBJ2-7 - TRBV28 -
TGTGCCAGCAGTCTAGCGAACGAGCAGTACTTC CASSLANEQYF TRBJ2-7 - TRBV25-1 -
TGTGCCAGCAGCACTTGGGACAGCCTCACCGTACCTAACTATGGCTACACCTTC CASSTWDSLTVPNYGYTF TRBJ1-2 - TRBV11-2 TRBD1
TGTGCCAGCAGTTCCGGGACAGGGAGGCCTGAAGCTTTCTTT CASSSGTGRPEAFF TRBJ1-1 - TRBV28 TRBD1
TGCGCCAGCAGCCAAGATCAGACTAGCGGGAGGGAAGAGCAGTACTTC CASSQDQTSGREEQYF TRBJ2-7 once TRBV4-3 TRBD2
TGTGCCAGCAATCCGACAGGGGGGTCCGGGGAGCTGTTTTTT CASNPTGGSGELFF TRBJ2-2 - TRBV27 TRBD1
TGTGCCAGCAGCTTGATAGCGGGGACCTCCTACAATGAGCAGTTCTTC CASSLIAGTSYNEQFF TRBJ2-1 - TRBV11-2 TRBD2
TGTGCTAGTGGTTTGGTAGGGGCAGGATACATGGGGGAGACCCAGTACTTC CASGLVGAGYMGETQYF TRBJ2-5 - TRBV12-5 -
TGTGCCAGCAGCCCCAATTACCCCCCTTACGAGCAGTACTTC CASSPNYPPYEQYF TRBJ2-7 - TRBV6-1 -
TGTGCCAGCAGTGAATATCAGCAGATCTATGGCTACACCTTC CASSEYQQIYGYTF TRBJ1-2 - TRBV2 -
TGTGCCAGCAGCTTAAGTCTATCGGGGCCTAGCAATCAGCCCCAGCATTTT CASSLSLSGPSNQPQHF TRBJ1-5 - TRBV7-8 -
TGTGCCAGCAGCGTAGCGGGGGGGCCGGGTGAGCAGTACTTC CASSVAGGPGEQYF TRBJ2-7 - TRBV7-9 TRBD2
TGCGCCAGCAGCCAAGATACGTCGGGTGGCAAAAACATTCAGTACTTC CASSQDTSGGKNIQYF TRBJ2-4 - TRBV4-3 -
TGCGCCAGCAGCCAAGCTACAGGGAAGAACACTGAAGCTTTCTTT CASSQATGKNTEAFF TRBJ1-1 - TRBV4-1 -
TGTGCCAGCAGCTTAGAGTCTACCTACAATGAGCAGTTCTTC CASSLESTYNEQFF TRBJ2-1 - TRBV7-6 -
TGTGCCAGCAGCCAAGATGATCTGGGGATGGCTGAAGCTTTCTTT CASSQDDLGMAEAFF TRBJ1-1 - TRBV4-2 -
TGTGCCAGCAGTATTCTAGCGTCCAATGAGCAGTTCTTC CASSILASNEQFF TRBJ2-1 - TRBV27 -
TGTGCCAGCAGTGAAGCGCCGTCTAACTATGGCTACACCTTC CASSEAPSNYGYTF TRBJ1-2 - TRBV6-1 -
TGTGCCAGCAGCCAAGCAGGGGGGGGAATAGAGACCCAGTACTTC CASSQAGGGIETQYF TRBJ2-5 - TRBV4-2 -
TGTGCCAGCAGCCTGGGACCTCGTAACACCGGGGAGCTGTTTTTT CASSLGPRNTGELFF TRBJ2-2 - TRBV5-4 -
TGTGCCAGCGGTGCAGGGGTAGGCGGGGAGCTGTTTTTT CASGAGVGGELFF TRBJ2-2 - TRBV11-2 -
TGTGCCAGCAGCGTTTATGGTGTCGCAGATACGCAGTATTTT CASSVYGVADTQYF TRBJ2-3 once TRBV9 -
TGTGCCAGCAGCCTTCGGACTAGCGGGGGTTACGAGCAGTACTTC CASSLRTSGGYEQYF TRBJ2-7 - TRBV7-8 TRBD2
TGTGCCAGCAGTGACTATATCGGGACTCAAAATGAGCAGTTCTTC CASSDYIGTQNEQFF TRBJ2-1 - TRBV6-1 -
TGTGCCAGCAGTGAAGCCGGTAGGGGGGTGAGGACAGATACGCAGTATTTT CASSEAGRGVRTDTQYF TRBJ2-3 - TRBV2 -
TGTGCCTGGACCGGAGGGGCGGGGATGAGCACAGATACGCAGTATTTT CAWTGGAGMSTDTQYF TRBJ2-3 - TRBV30 -
TGTGCCAGCAGCGCCTCCGGGACAGAAGAGACCCAGTACTTC CASSASGTEETQYF TRBJ2-5 - TRBV11-1 TRBD1
TGTGCCAGCAGCGTAGACAGGGGGAGCGAAAAACTGTTTTTT CASSVDRGSEKLFF TRBJ1-4 - TRBV9 TRBD1
TGTGCCAGCAGTTATTCAGGGGGCAACTATGGCTACACCTTC CASSYSGGNYGYTF TRBJ1-2 - TRBV27 TRBD1
TGTGCCAGCAGCTTAGCCGCCCTCGGATACGAGCAGTACTTC CASSLAALGYEQYF TRBJ2-7 - TRBV11-2 -
TGTGCCAGCAGCCCCGACAGGGACTCTATTGGAAACACCATATATTTT CASSPDRDSIGNTIYF TRBJ1-3 - TRBV7-2 TRBD1
TGCGCCAGCAGTGATATGGGGGAGGACTATGGCTACACCTTC CASSDMGEDYGYTF TRBJ1-2 - TRBV10-2 -
TGTGCCAGTAGTATAATAGCAGGTGAACATCAGCCCCAGCATTTT CASSIIAGEHQPQHF TRBJ1-5 once TRBV19 -
TGTGCCAGCAGCTCGACGGGGGGGCTCTCAGATACGCAGTATTTT CASSSTGGLSDTQYF TRBJ2-3 - TRBV7-6 TRBD2
TGTGCCAGCAGCTTCCCCCTCGGTATCTGGGACAGTGCGAGGACCGGGGAGCTGTTTTTT CASSFPLGIWDSARTGELFF TRBJ2-2 - TRBV7-6 TRBD1
TGTGCCAGCAGTTTAGGGCCCCCTGACGTCGAGCAGTACTTC CASSLGPPDVEQYF TRBJ2-7 - TRBV27 -
TGTGCCTGGAGCGGGGGGTTTAGCAATCAGCCCCAGCATTTT CAWSGGFSNQPQHF TRBJ1-5 - TRBV30 -
TGTGCCAGTTATACAGGGAACCCTTACAATGAGCAGTTCTTC CASYTGNPYNEQFF TRBJ2-1 - TRBV6-6 -
TGTGCCAGCAGCCAAGATCCGGGGGACGGCTACGAGCAGTACTTC CASSQDPGDGYEQYF TRBJ2-7 - TRBV4-2 -
TGTGCCAGCAGCCTTCTCGGGTCGGGAGCCTCCTACAATGAGCAGTTCTTC CASSLLGSGASYNEQFF TRBJ2-1 - TRBV7-9 -
TGTGCCAGCAGCTTAGTGGGGGGAGGCCTAACCTACGAGCAGTACTTC CASSLVGGGLTYEQYF TRBJ2-7 - TRBV7-9 -
TGTGCCAGCAGTGAATCGGTGCCGAGCTCCTACGAGCAGTACTTC CASSESVPSSYEQYF TRBJ2-7 once TRBV6-1 -
TGTGCCAGCAGCGTAGGCCCACAGCACACAGATACGCAGTATTTT CASSVGPQHTDTQYF TRBJ2-3 - TRBV9 -
TGTGCCAGCAGCCAGGGCCGGGACAGCCACTACGAGCAGTACTTC CASSQGRDSHYEQYF TRBJ2-7 - TRBV5-4 TRBD1
TGTGCCAGCAGCTCCAGGCGTGCGGGTAGCGGCGACGAGCAGTACTTC CASSSRRAGSGDEQYF TRBJ2-7 once TRBV7-9 -
TGTGCCAGCAGCGAGCAGGGTTACGGAAACACCATATATTTT CASSEQGYGNTIYF TRBJ1-3 - TRBV14 -
TGTGCCAGCAGCTTACGCCAGGCAGAAAGTAACACTGAAGCTTTCTTT CASSLRQAESNTEAFF TRBJ1-1 - TRBV7-2 -
TGTGCCATCAGTGATGGGGAGCAGTACTTC CAISDGEQYF TRBJ2-7 - TRBV10-3 -
TGTGCCAGCAGCCCGTGGGGACAGGGGGCCACTGAAGCTTTCTTT CASSPWGQGATEAFF TRBJ1-1 - TRBV2 TRBD1
TGTGCCAGCAGGGCGGGGGGACTCAATTTAAGTGCCTACGAGCAGTACTTC CASRAGGLNLSAYEQYF TRBJ2-7 - TRBV2 TRBD2
TGTGCCAGCAGCGTAGGGGGGAGCACTAATGAAAAACTGTTTTTT CASSVGGSTNEKLFF TRBJ1-4 - TRBV9 -
TGTGCCAGCAGTTTAAACGGGGGGGGGCGCCATGAGCAGTTCTTC CASSLNGGGRHEQFF TRBJ2-1 once TRBV27 TRBD2
TGTGCCAGCAGTTTGATTCGGGGTTCGGCTTTCTTT CASSLIRGSAFF TRBJ1-1 - TRBV27 -
TGCGCCAGCAGCCAAGATCGGGCCTACGAGCAGTACTTC CASSQDRAYEQYF TRBJ2-7 - TRBV4-3 -
TGTGCCAGCACCACGACTAGCTCGGGCGAGCAGTACTTC CASTTTSSGEQYF TRBJ2-7 - TRBV6-5 TRBD2
TGTGCCTGGAGTGTCAGTGCTGGGGAGCAGTACTTC CAWSVSAGEQYF TRBJ2-7 - TRBV30 -
TGCGCCAGCAGCTTGTATTTAGCGGCAGCGGGGCAGTATTTT CASSLYLAAAGQYF TRBJ2-3 - TRBV5-1 -
TGTGCCAGCAGCCCTTTTTTGGGCTACGAGCAGTACTTC CASSPFLGYEQYF TRBJ2-7 - TRBV11-2 -